This TCR beta chain derives from a study of blood T cell repertoires in COVID-19. Overall study: Donors in the United States, Italy and Spain gave samples during acute or convalescent COVID-19. PBMCs, B-cell-depleted T cells, or T cells provided the cDNA or gDNA that made up the material.

In the original workflow: Amplification of reference gene primers provided the estimated nucleated cell counts. Sequenced by immunoSEQ multiplex PCR; TCRdb stores in-frame clones only, minus some. From that table come the V and J calls and clone size; the DNA was used to work out D and trimming. The repertoire has 100,000 to 150,000 clones, over 80% of them found once; the top ten carry 9.7%. CDR3 length: 16 residues. The junction had 5 bases not matched to a gene; V was cut back by 0 bases and J by 3 bases. The germline V gene has CDR1 MGHRA and CDR2 YSYEKL. The rearrangement joins TRBV4-1 to TRBJ2-4; TRBD2 matches 7 bases. The sequenced sample was peripheral blood. This clonotype was sampled from a man aged 35-49 years with active or convalescent COVID-19. The CDR3 DNA sequence: TGCGCCAGCAGCCAAGAATTGGGGGAGGGCAAAAACATTCAGTACTTC. As protein: CASSQELGEGKNIQYF.